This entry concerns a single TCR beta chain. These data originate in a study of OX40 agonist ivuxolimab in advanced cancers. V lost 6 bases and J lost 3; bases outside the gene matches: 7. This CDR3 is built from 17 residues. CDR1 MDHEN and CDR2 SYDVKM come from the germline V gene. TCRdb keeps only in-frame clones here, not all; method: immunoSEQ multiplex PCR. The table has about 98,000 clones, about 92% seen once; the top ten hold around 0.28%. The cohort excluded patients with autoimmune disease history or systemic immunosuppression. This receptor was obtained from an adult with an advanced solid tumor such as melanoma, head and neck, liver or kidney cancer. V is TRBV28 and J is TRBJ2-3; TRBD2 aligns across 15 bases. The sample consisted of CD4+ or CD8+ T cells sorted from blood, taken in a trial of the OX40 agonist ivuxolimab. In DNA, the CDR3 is TGTGCCAGCAGCCCTAGGACTAGCGGGGGGGCTACAGATACGCAGTATTTT. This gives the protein CASSPRTSGGATDTQYF.